This TCR beta chain was recorded in a study of T-cell reconstitution after alpha-beta-depleted transplantation in children. Unique molecular identifiers were incorporated during preparation of the TCRbeta library. TCRdb itself ran the PCR reads through MiXCR, one entry per CDR3 protein. The table shows around 380,000 distinct CDR3 sequences, with 11% occurring only once. Trimming left V 3 bases short and J 5 bases short, with 13 bases between. Germline CDR1 reads DFQATT; CDR2 reads SNEGSKA (reference sequence). There are 14 residues in the CDR3. This chain links TRBV20-1 with TRBJ1-4, with no clear D. This receptor was obtained from a human donor who donated a stem cell graft to a child with acute myeloid leukemia. This specimen was PBMCs from the stem cell graft donor, taken from the stem cell graft. CDR3 in DNA: TGCAGTGCTAGCCAGGACGGCCGGAATGAAAAACTGTTTTTT. Translated, it gives CSASQDGRNEKLFF.